This TCR beta chain stems from a study of blood T cells in healthy people across ages. Study-level findings and limits: Shifts in expanded clonotypes may have been confounded by donor CMV status, which was unknown. Per million T cells, TCR beta diversity dropped roughly linearly as age increased.

The second PCR ran about 6 to 12 cycles with a sample-barcoded 5' primer and J-beta primers. Tagging of each cDNA molecule was performed by a template-switch adaptor with 12 random nucleotides. Each CDR3 protein gets one entry after TCRdb re-called the 5' RACE reads with MiXCR. This repertoire shows under 2,000,000 distinct CDR3 sequences, roughly 49% found once; its top ten account for over 2%. The table lists this clonotype with a few counts. Its antigen is still unknown. V was cut by 7 bases and J by 0 bases, with 13 bases left in between. CDR1 is MNHEY and CDR2 is SVGAGI in the germline V gene. The CDR3 runs 15 residues.

This clonotype originated in a woman aged 40 to 50 in good health. V gene TRBV6-5 combines with J gene TRBJ2-1; maybe TRBD2 (6 bases). The sequencing input was blood. Here the CDR3 DNA reads TGTGCCAGCAAAAGGACGGGGGACTCCTACAATGAGCAGTTCTTC. Its protein product is CASKRTGDSYNEQFF.